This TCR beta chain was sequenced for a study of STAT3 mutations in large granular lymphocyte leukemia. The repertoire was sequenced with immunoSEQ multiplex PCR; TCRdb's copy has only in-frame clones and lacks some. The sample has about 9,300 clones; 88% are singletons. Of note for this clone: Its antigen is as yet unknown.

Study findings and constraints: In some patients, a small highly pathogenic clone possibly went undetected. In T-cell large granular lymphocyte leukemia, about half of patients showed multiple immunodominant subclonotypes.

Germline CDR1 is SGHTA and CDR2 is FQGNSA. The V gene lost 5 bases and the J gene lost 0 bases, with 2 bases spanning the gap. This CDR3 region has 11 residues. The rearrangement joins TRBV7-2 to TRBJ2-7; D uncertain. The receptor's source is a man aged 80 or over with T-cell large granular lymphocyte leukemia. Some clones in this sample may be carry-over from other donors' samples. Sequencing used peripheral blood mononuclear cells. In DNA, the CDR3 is TGTGCCAGCAGCGCCTCCTACGAGCAGTACTTC. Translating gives CASSASYEQYF.